This TCR beta chain was documented in a study of T cell changes during pregnancy in multiple sclerosis. This table comes from immunoSEQ multiplex PCR, and its TCRdb copy is limited to in-frame clones, with some not included. The sample has tens of thousands of clones, about 91% seen once. The V gene's germline CDR1 is MNHNS and CDR2 SASEGT. This CDR3 contains 15 residues. The trim removed 6 bases at V and 3 bases at J, leaving 6 bases unmatched. This chain joins TRBV6-1 and TRBJ1-2; TRBD1 matches 11 bases. The sample here was CD8+ T cells from peripheral blood mononuclear cells, taken before pregnancy. This receptor was identified in a female donor with multiple sclerosis, enrolled in a pregnancy study. CDR3 bases: TGTGCCAGCAGACCCGGACAGGGGGCCTACTATGGCTACACCTTC. It is translated as CASRPGQGAYYGYTF.